Below, 14 T cell receptor beta chains from the same sample are listed, as sequenced in a study of CD8+CD57+ T cells in acquired aplastic anemia. CDR3 and TCR beta VDJ profiling relied on genomic DNA as the template. TCRdb re-called the reads with MiXCR, one entry per CDR3 protein. The data contain fewer than 250,000 distinct CDR3 sequences, roughly half of them seen just once; the ten biggest clones take up 16%. Sequences were obtained from sorted CD4+, CD8+, or CD8+CD57+ T cells (not recorded which) from PBMCs. Receptor source: a human donor in good health, serving as a control.

This clonotype was recorded at least ten times. The genes are TRBV20-1 and TRBJ2-3; 12 bases line up with TRBD2. The CDR3 consists of 16 residues. With 2 bases clipped from V and 4 bases from J, the junction kept 7 bases outside the gene matches. Germline CDR1 DFQATT, CDR2 SNEGSKA (reference sequence). The CDR3 nucleotides are TGCAGTGCTAGACCCCCTAGCGGGGGGGCCGCAGATACGCAGTATTTT. This gives the protein CSARPPSGGAADTQYF.

The rearrangement links TRBV5-1 to TRBJ2-2; D unclear. Per germline, CDR1 SGHRS and CDR2 YFSETQ. The V end was cut by 6 bases, the J end by 8 bases, with 11 bases between. The CDR3 is 12 amino acids. CDR3 DNA: TGCGCCAGCAACTATGGGTCGGGGGAGCTGTTTTTT. Translation gives CASNYGSGELFF.

This clonotype showed up many times. The V call is TRBV6-6, the J call TRBJ2-1; TRBD1 or TRBD2 may be the D gene (5 bases each). The CDR3 sequence is 15 residues long. The germline gives CDR1 MNHNY, CDR2 SVGAGI (reference sequence). Trimming removed 6 bases at V and 5 bases at J, with 17 bases between. CDR3 region: CASRATGTGNNEQFF. The CDR3 nucleotides read TGTGCCAGCAGAGCTACCGGGACGGGCAACAATGAGCAGTTCTTC.

This clonotype was recorded at least ten times. DNA of the CDR3: TGTGCCAGCAGCTTCTCTCAGGGGAGCAACACTGAAGCTTTCTTT. It codes for CASSFSQGSNTEAFF. This chain links TRBV5-8 with TRBJ1-1; maybe TRBD1 (6 bases). This CDR3 region has 15 residues. The V and J ends lost 2 bases and 2 bases respectively, with 13 bases between them. The germline V gene has CDR1 SGHTS and CDR2 YDEGEE.

The rearrangement uses TRBV2 and TRBJ1-6, with TRBD1 matching over 9 bases. Germline CDR1 and CDR2: SNHLY and FYNNEI. V shed 4 bases and J 4 bases; nucleotides not matched to a gene: 5. This CDR3 is built from 16 residues. The CDR3 is CASSGRGQGYNSPLHF. In DNA, the CDR3 is TGTGCCAGCAGTGGTCGCGGACAGGGGTATAATTCACCCCTCCACTTT. Supplemented by reference TRBV2 and TRBJ1-6, the full variable domain reads EPEVTQTPSHQVTQMGQEVILRCVPISNHLYFYWYRQILGQKVEFLVSFYNNEISEKSEIFDDQFSVERPDGSNFTLKIRSTKLEDSAMYFCASSGRGQGYNSPLHFGNGTRLTVT.

The J gene is TRBJ2-1, the V gene TRBV25-1; 8 positions match TRBD1. Germline V lookup: CDR1 MGHDK, CDR2 SYGVNS. With 4 bases clipped from V and 1 base from J, the junction kept 3 bases outside the gene matches. The CDR3 has 15 amino acids. The CDR3 loop reads CASSGRGLSYNEQFF. CDR3 in DNA: TGTGCCAGCAGTGGCAGGGGGCTGTCCTACAATGAGCAGTTCTTC.

This clonotype was recorded only once. This chain uses TRBV20-1 with TRBJ1-6, with D possibly matching TRBD1 (5 bases). The germline gives CDR1 DFQATT, CDR2 SNEGSKA (reference sequence). The CDR3 consists of 14 residues. V was cut by 5 bases and J by 5 bases, with 13 bases left in between. CDR3 sequence (DNA): TGCAGTGCTGGCGGGGCAGGGAATAATTCACCCCTCCACTTT. It yields the protein CSAGGAGNNSPLHF.

The chain combines TRBV10-3 with TRBJ2-7; the D gene is possibly TRBD1 (6 bases). The V and J ends lost 5 bases and 4 bases respectively, with 12 bases between them. There are 13 residues in the CDR3. From germline, CDR1 is ENHRY and CDR2 SYGVKD. CDR3 nucleotides: TGTGCCATCAGTCAGGGGAGTCGGTACGAGCAGTACGTC. This gives the protein CAISQGSRYEQYV.

This clonotype was counted ten times or more. The chain couples TRBV5-8 to TRBJ1-6, with a possible D match to TRBD1 (5 bases). This CDR3 is built from 15 residues. The germline V and J ends were trimmed by 1 base and 9 bases, with 14 bases remaining between them. CDR1 SGHTS and CDR2 YDEGEE come from the germline V gene. CDR3 DNA: TGTGCCAGCAGCTTGCTGGGACGGACGAGTTCACCCCTCCACTTT. Protein product: CASSLLGRTSSPLHF.

The chain is built from TRBV10-3 and TRBJ1-5; weak D call: TRBD1 (5 bases). The CDR3 spans 15 residues. V was pared by 3 bases and J by 11 bases, with 20 bases between. CDR1 ENHRY and CDR2 SYGVKD come from the germline V gene. CDR3 DNA sequence: TGTGCCATCAGTGATGGGCGGGGGAGCCAAGAGACCCAGCATTTT. Its translation: CAISDGRGSQETQHF.

The chain has TRBV11-2 and TRBJ1-3, with 8 bases that match TRBD1. The J segment lost 4 bases and the V segment lost 1 base, leaving 12 bases of the junction unmatched. This CDR3 comprises 18 residues. Germline V CDR1 and CDR2: SGHAT, FQNNGV. This CDR3 is CASSLGRGQAFRGNTIYF. The DNA of the CDR3 is TGTGCCAGCAGCTTAGGAAGGGGACAGGCCTTTCGAGGAAACACCATATATTTT.

As concerns this clonotype: Its ends do not fully match the called genes, so a read error is possible. J is TRBJ1-3 and V is TRBV10-2; D unresolved. CDR3 length equals 13 residues. Germline loops: CDR1 WSHSY, CDR2 SAAADI. The CDR3 region is CASSESDENTTYF. The CDR3 DNA follows: TGCGCCAGCAGTGAGTCGGATGAAAACACCACATATTTT.

The rearrangement links TRBV7-2 to TRBJ2-1, with unresolved D. Trimming left V 5 bases short and J 4 bases short, with 12 bases between. Germline V gene lookup returns CDR1 SGHTA and CDR2 FQGNSA. The CDR3 spans 14 residues. CDR3 residues: CASSPRPGYNEQFF. The CDR3 DNA follows: TGTGCCAGCAGCCCCCGGCCCGGGTACAATGAGCAGTTCTTC.

The chain links TRBV5-4 to TRBJ2-7; D gene uncertain. In germline, CDR1 is SGHNT, CDR2 YYREEE (reference sequence). With 0 bases removed from V and 0 bases from J, the gap between germline ends came to 16 bases. This CDR3 has 17 residues. The CDR3 DNA follows: TGTGCCAGCAGCTTGGGTGTCGTGGCCCCATACTCCTACGAGCAGTACTTC. Protein sequence: CASSLGVVAPYSYEQYF.